These 15 T cell receptor beta chains share one sample of origin, sequenced in a study of blood T cell repertoires in COVID-19. The data were produced by immunoSEQ multiplex PCR, yet TCRdb's version contains in-frame clones alone and is incomplete. The sample lists roughly 110,000 clones, about 88% occurring once. Input material: peripheral blood. The receptors originated from a woman in her sixties or seventies who had recovered from COVID-19.

This clone was observed a few times. V usage is TRBV7-3 and J usage is TRBJ2-2, with TRBD2 matching over 14 bases. The CDR3 contains 17 residues. CDR1 and CDR2 from the germline V gene are SGHTA and FQGTGA. J was trimmed by 6 bases and V by 4 bases; bases with no gene match: 7. The DNA for the CDR3 is TGTGCCAGCAGCTCTGGGACTAGCGGGAGTTGGGCCGGGGAGCTGTTTTTT. Translated, it gives CASSSGTSGSWAGELFF. Full variable domain (remainder filled in from reference TRBV7-3 and TRBJ2-2): GAGVSQTPSNKVTEKGKYVELRCDPISGHTALYWYRQSLGQGPEFLIYFQGTGAADDSGLPNDRFFAVRPEGSVSTLKIQRTERGDSAVYLCASSSGTSGSWAGELFFGEGSRLTVL.

This chain uses TRBV12-3 or TRBV12-4 with TRBJ1-5; D is ambiguous. The CDR3 is made up of 12 amino acids. Trimming took 3 bases from V and 5 from J, leaving 5 bases between them. CDR3 sequence: CASSFPDQPQHF. As DNA, the CDR3 is TGTGCCAGCAGTTTTCCTGATCAGCCCCAGCATTTT.

The chain is built from TRBV6-2 or TRBV6-3 and TRBJ1-4, with a possible D match to TRBD1 (6 bases). The germline gives CDR1 MNHEY, CDR2 SVGEGT. V was pared by 4 bases and J by 0 bases, with 18 bases between. The CDR3 extends over 18 amino acids. CDR3 nucleotide sequence: TGTGCCAGCAGTTCCCCCCCGGGCAGGGGCGCAACTAATGAAAAACTGTTTTTT. Its translation: CASSSPPGRGATNEKLFF.

CDR3 loop: CASRVQGGTEAFF. The CDR3 DNA sequence: TGTGCCAGCAGAGTGCAGGGAGGGACTGAAGCTTTCTTT. The chain has TRBV2 and TRBJ1-1; TRBD1 might be the D (5 bases). Trimming cost V 6 bases and J 5 bases, with 13 bases left between them. Germline V gene sequence: CDR1 SNHLY, CDR2 FYNNEI. The CDR3 sequence is 13 residues long.

The V call is TRBV5-4, the J call TRBJ1-6; possibly TRBD1 for D (6 bases). CDR3 size: 16 residues. Per the germline V gene, CDR1 is SGHNT and CDR2 is YYREEE (reference sequence). The V gene lost 4 bases and the J gene lost 0 bases, with 11 bases spanning the gap. The CDR3 DNA sequence: TGTGCCAGCAGCCCGGACAGTAGCTCCTATAATTCACCCCTCCACTTT. It codes for CASSPDSSSYNSPLHF.

As for this clone: Sequence at one end of the junction differs from germline and may be a read error. V gene TRBV5-5 combines with J gene TRBJ2-2, with a tentative D call TRBD1 (6 bases). The CDR3 is made up of 14 amino acids. The germline gives CDR1 SGHKS, CDR2 YYEKEE (reference sequence). Here the CDR3 DNA reads TGTGCCAGCACCTTGGACAGACCCACCGGGGAGCTGTTTTTT. It specifies CASTLDRPTGELFF.

This rearrangement joins TRBV2 to TRBJ2-1; 9 bases match TRBD1. The CDR3 is made up of 13 amino acids. Germline loops: CDR1 SNHLY, CDR2 FYNNEI. The trim removed 11 bases at V and 7 bases at J, leaving 9 bases unmatched. CDR3 amino acids: CAGSGQGRNEQFF. The CDR3 nucleotides read TGTGCCGGCTCGGGACAGGGACGGAATGAGCAGTTCTTC.

The chain combines TRBV24-1 with TRBJ1-2; D is unresolved. The V gene's germline CDR1 is KGHDR and CDR2 SFDVKD. Trimming took off 6 bases at V and 7 bases at J, with 20 bases between the two ends. The CDR3 spans 15 residues. The CDR3 sequence is CATSPDGGPWSGYTF. The CDR3 DNA follows: TGTGCCACCAGTCCAGACGGAGGCCCATGGTCTGGCTACACCTTC.

The J gene is TRBJ1-5, the V gene TRBV6-6, with D maybe TRBD1 (6 bases). The length of the CDR3 is 14 residues. From germline, CDR1 is MNHNY and CDR2 SVGAGI (reference sequence). V gave up 2 bases and J gave up 7 bases, with 12 bases separating them. CDR3 amino acids: CASSYGQGTQPQHF. The CDR3 DNA reads as TGTGCCAGCAGTTACGGGCAGGGGACGCAGCCCCAGCATTTT.

This chain links TRBV28 with TRBJ2-7; 7 nucleotides agree with TRBD2. Germline V CDR1 and CDR2: MDHEN, SYDVKM. This CDR3 is built from 15 residues. V was clipped by 3 bases and J by 7 bases; unmatched bases: 12. As DNA, the CDR3 is TGTGCCAGCAGTTTGGGCGGGAGTGATCCTAAGGAGCAGTACTTC. Its protein product is CASSLGGSDPKEQYF.

The count of this clone is one. CDR3 sequence: CASSLVRRETQYF. The CDR3 DNA sequence: TGTGCCAGCAGCTTAGTTCGCCGGGAGACCCAGTACTTC. V is TRBV7-2 and J is TRBJ2-5; no clear D gene. CDR1 is SGHTA, CDR2 FQGNSA, per germline. V dropped 1 base and J dropped 5 bases, with 8 bases sitting between them. The CDR3 extends over 13 amino acids.

The chain recombines TRBV3-1 (or the pseudogene TRBV3-2) with TRBJ2-1, with 8 nucleotides matching TRBD2. J gave up 0 bases and V 3 bases, and 10 bases lay outside the gene matches. Looked up from germline, CDR1 is LGHDT and CDR2 is YNNKEL (reference sequence). CDR3 length: 18 amino acids. The CDR3 reads CASSQAGLAKSSYNEQFF. CDR3 nucleotide sequence: TGTGCCAGCAGCCAGGCCGGACTAGCAAAGAGCTCCTACAATGAGCAGTTCTTC.

This chain links TRBV6-6 with TRBJ2-5; D is uncertain. Germline loops: CDR1 MNHNY, CDR2 SVGAGI (reference sequence). This CDR3 has 13 amino acids. Trimming cost V 2 bases and J 3 bases, with 7 bases left between them. CDR3 amino acids: CASSYTREETQYF. The DNA of the CDR3 is TGTGCCAGCAGTTACACCCGAGAAGAGACCCAGTACTTC.

The chain combines TRBV5-1 with TRBJ2-7, with D perhaps TRBD2 (5 bases). The ends were cut back, 0 bases at V and 3 bases at J, with 13 bases in the middle. Germline values: CDR1 SGHRS, CDR2 YFSETQ. This CDR3 is built from 15 residues. The CDR3 DNA follows: TGCGCCAGCAGCTTGGGGACCGGGGAGAACTACGAGCAGTACTTC. Its translation is CASSLGTGENYEQYF.

CDR3 nucleotide sequence: TGCAGCCAGGGGGCCGGGGAAAAACTGTTTTTT. As protein: CSQGAGEKLFF. The V call is TRBV20-1, the J call TRBJ1-4, with TRBD1 matching over 8 bases. Germline V gene data show CDR1 as DFQATT and CDR2 as SNEGSKA (reference sequence). CDR3 length equals 11 residues.